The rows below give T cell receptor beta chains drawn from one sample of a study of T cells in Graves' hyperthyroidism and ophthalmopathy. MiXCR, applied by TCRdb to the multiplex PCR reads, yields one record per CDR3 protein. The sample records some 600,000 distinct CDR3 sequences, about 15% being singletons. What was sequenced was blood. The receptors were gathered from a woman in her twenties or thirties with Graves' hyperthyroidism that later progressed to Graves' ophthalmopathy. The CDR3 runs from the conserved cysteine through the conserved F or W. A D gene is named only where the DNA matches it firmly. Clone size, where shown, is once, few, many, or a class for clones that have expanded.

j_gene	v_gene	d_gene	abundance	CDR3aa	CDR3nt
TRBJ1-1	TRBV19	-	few	CASSIVWSTEAFF	TGTGCCAGTAGTATAGTATGGTCCACTGAAGCTTTCTTT
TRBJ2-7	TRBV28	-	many	CASSLTAGWTSREQYF	TGTGCCAGCAGTTTAACGGCGGGTTGGACCTCCCGCGAGCAGTACTTC
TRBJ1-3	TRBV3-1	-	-	CASSPQAGNTIYF	TGTGCCAGCAGCCCCCAGGCTGGAAACACCATATATTTT
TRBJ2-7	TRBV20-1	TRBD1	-	CSSPGQGYEQYF	TGCAGTTCTCCGGGACAGGGTTACGAGCAGTACTTC
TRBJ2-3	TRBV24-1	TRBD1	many	CATSGSDRGLTDTQYF	TGTGCCACCAGTGGGTCAGACAGGGGACTCACAGATACGCAGTATTTT
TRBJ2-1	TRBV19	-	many	CASSMSGVWGSNEQFF	TGTGCCAGTAGTATGTCGGGGGTGTGGGGCAGCAATGAGCAGTTCTTC
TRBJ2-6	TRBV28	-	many	CASSSLGGRANVLTF	TGTGCCAGCAGTTCCCTGGGCGGGAGGGCCAACGTCCTGACTTTC
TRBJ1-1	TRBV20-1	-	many	CSAPGRVNTEAFF	TGCAGTGCCCCGGGACGAGTGAACACTGAAGCTTTCTTT
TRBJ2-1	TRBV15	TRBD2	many	CATSRDRTGLAGPNEQFF	TGTGCCACCAGCAGAGATAGGACGGGACTAGCGGGACCTAATGAGCAGTTCTTC
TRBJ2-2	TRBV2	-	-	CASSFPGLITGELFF	TGTGCCAGCAGCTTCCCGGGACTGATAACCGGGGAGCTGTTTTTT
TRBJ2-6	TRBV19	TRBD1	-	CASSSRDRVAGANVLTF	TGTGCCAGTAGTTCCCGGGACAGGGTAGCTGGGGCCAACGTCCTGACTTTC
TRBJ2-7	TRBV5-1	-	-	CASSLGAGEGYEQYF	TGCGCCAGCAGCTTGGGGGCAGGGGAAGGCTACGAGCAGTACTTC
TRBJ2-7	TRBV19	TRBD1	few	CASGWGQGYEQYF	TGTGCCAGCGGGTGGGGACAGGGATACGAGCAGTACTTC
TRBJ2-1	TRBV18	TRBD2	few	CASSPLLAGVGYEQFF	TGTGCCAGCTCACCGCTACTAGCGGGAGTGGGATATGAGCAGTTCTTC
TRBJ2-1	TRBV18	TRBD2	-	CASSPLGGGRPGEQFF	TGTGCCAGCTCACCTCTGGGTGGCGGGAGGCCCGGGGAGCAGTTCTTC
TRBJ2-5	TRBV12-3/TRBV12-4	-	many	CASKHAGFQETQYF	TGTGCCAGCAAACATGCGGGGTTCCAAGAGACCCAGTACTTC
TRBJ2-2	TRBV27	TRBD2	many	CASLGGGTGELFF	TGTGCCAGCCTTGGGGGGGGCACCGGGGAGCTGTTTTTT
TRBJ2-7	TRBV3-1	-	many	CASSQRRTDRVSYEQYF	TGTGCCAGCAGCCAACGCAGGACGGACAGAGTTTCCTACGAGCAGTACTTC
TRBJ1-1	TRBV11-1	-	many	CASSSRRGILNTEAFF	TGTGCCAGCAGCTCGCGCCGGGGCATACTGAACACTGAAGCTTTCTTT
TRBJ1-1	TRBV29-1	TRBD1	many	CSVQGVGTEAFF	TGCAGCGTCCAGGGGGTGGGGACTGAAGCTTTCTTT
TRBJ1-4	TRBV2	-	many	CASSEYDTRGEKLFF	TGTGCCAGCAGTGAATACGACACTAGAGGGGAAAAACTGTTTTTT
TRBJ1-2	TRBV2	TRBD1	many	CASRGTGNYGYTF	TGTGCCAGCAGGGGGACAGGGAACTATGGCTACACCTTC
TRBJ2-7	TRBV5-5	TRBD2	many	CASSLPGLAGYEQYF	TGTGCCAGCAGCTTACCGGGACTAGCGGGGTACGAGCAGTACTTC